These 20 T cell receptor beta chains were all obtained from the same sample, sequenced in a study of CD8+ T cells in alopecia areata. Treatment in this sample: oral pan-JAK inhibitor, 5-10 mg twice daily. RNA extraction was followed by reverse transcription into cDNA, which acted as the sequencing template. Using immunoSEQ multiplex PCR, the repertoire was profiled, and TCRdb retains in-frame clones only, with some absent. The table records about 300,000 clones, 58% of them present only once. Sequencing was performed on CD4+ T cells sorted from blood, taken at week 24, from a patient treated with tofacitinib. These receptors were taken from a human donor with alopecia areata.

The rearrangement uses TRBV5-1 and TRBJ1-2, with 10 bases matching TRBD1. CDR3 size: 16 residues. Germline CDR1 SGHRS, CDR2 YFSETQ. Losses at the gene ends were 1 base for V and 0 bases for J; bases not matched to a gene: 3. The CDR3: CASSLRQGAPNYGYTF. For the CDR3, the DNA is TGCGCCAGCAGCTTGCGACAGGGGGCTCCTAACTATGGCTACACCTTC.

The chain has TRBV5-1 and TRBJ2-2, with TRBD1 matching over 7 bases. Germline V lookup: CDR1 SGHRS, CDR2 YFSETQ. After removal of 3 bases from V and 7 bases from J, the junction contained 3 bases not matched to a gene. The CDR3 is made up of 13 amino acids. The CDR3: CASSSTGIGELFF. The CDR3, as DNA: TGCGCCAGCAGCTCGACAGGGATCGGGGAGCTGTTTTTT.

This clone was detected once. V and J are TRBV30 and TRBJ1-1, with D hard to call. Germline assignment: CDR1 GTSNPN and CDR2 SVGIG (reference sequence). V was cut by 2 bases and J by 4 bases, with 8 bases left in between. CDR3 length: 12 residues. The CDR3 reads CAWSPSFTEAFF. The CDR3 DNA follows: TGTGCCTGGAGTCCTTCGTTCACTGAAGCTTTCTTT.

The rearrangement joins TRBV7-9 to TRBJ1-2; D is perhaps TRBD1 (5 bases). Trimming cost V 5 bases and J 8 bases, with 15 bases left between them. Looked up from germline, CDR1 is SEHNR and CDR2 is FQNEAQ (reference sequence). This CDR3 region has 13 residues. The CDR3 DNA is TGTGCCAGCAGCGTCCGGAGGGGTGAAGGCTACACCTTC. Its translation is CASSVRRGEGYTF.

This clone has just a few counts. DNA for the CDR3: TGCGCCAGCGGGCAGGGGCTGAGCTCCTATAATTCACCCCTCCACTTT. Residues: CASGQGLSSYNSPLHF. The chain has TRBV4-1 and TRBJ1-6; a weak D match, TRBD1 (6 bases). V was trimmed by 8 bases and J by 0 bases, leaving 14 bases between them. Germline V lookup: CDR1 MGHRA, CDR2 YSYEKL. There are 16 residues in the CDR3.

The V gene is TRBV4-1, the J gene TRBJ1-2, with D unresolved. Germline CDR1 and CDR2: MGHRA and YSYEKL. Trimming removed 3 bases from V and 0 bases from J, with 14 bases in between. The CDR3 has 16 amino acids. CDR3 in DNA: TGCGCCAGCAGCCATGGCAAAAGTGGGGCTAACTATGGCTACACCTTC. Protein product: CASSHGKSGANYGYTF.

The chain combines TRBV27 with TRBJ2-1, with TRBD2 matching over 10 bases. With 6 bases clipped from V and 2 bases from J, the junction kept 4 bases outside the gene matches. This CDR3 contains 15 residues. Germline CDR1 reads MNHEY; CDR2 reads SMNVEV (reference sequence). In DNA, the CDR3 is TGTGCCAGCAGGCCGGGACTAGCGCCCTACAATGAGCAGTTCTTC. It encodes CASRPGLAPYNEQFF.

CDR3 bases: TGTGCCTGGAGTGTTGCCGGAAGAAGGAATACTGAAGCTTTCTTT. Protein product: CAWSVAGRRNTEAFF. The chain combines TRBV30 with TRBJ1-1; the D is unclear. V shed 0 bases and J shed 5 bases, with 16 bases lying between them. Germline CDR1 is GTSNPN and CDR2 is SVGIG (reference sequence). The CDR3 spans 15 residues.

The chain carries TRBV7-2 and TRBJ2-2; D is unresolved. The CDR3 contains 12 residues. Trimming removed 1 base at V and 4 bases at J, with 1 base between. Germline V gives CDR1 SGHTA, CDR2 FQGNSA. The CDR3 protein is CASSLVTGELFF. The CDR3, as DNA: TGTGCCAGCAGCTTAGTCACCGGGGAGCTGTTTTTT. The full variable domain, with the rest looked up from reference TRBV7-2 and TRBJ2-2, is GAGVSQSPSNKVTEKGKDVELRCDPISGHTALYWYRQSLGQGLEFLIYFQGNSAPDKSGLPSDRFSAERTGGSVSTLTIQRTQQEDSAVYLCASSLVTGELFFGEGSRLTVL.

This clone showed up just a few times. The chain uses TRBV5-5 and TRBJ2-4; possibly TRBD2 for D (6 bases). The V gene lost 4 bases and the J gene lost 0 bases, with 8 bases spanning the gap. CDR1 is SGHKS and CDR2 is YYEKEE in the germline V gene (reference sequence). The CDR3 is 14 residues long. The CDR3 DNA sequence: TGTGCCAGCAGCGGGGGACTAGCCAAAAACATTCAGTACTTC. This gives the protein CASSGGLAKNIQYF.

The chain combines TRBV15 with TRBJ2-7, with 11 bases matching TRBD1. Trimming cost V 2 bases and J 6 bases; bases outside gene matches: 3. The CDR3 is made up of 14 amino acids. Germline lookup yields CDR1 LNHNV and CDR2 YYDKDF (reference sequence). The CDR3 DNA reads TGTGCCACCAGCAGAAAGGACAGGGGGCTCGAGCAGTACTTC. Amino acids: CATSRKDRGLEQYF.

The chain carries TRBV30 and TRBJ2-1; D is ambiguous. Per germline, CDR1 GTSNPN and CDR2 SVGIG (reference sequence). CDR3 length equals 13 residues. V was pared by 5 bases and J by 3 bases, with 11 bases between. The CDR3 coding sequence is TGTGCCTGGCCGGGCCCGAACTACAATGAGCAGTTCTTC. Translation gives CAWPGPNYNEQFF. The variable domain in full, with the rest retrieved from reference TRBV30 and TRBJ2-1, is SQTIHQWPATLVQPVGSPLSLECTVEGTSNPNLYWYRQAAGRGLQLLFYSVGIGQISSEVPQNLSASRPQDRQFILSSKKLLLSDSGFYLCAWPGPNYNEQFFGPGTRLTVL.

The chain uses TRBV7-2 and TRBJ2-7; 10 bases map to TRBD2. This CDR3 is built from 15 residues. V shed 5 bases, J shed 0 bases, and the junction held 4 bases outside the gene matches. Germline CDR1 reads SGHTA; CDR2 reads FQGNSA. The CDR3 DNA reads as TGTGCCAGCAGCCCCAGGACTAGCGGCTCCTACGAGCAGTACTTC. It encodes CASSPRTSGSYEQYF.

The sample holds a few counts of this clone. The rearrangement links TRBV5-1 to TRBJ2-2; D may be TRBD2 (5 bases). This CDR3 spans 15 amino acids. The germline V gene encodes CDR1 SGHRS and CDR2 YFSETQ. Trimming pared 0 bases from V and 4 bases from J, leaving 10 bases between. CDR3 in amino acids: CASSLGASFTGELFF. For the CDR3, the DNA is TGCGCCAGCAGCTTGGGGGCTAGCTTCACCGGGGAGCTGTTTTTT.

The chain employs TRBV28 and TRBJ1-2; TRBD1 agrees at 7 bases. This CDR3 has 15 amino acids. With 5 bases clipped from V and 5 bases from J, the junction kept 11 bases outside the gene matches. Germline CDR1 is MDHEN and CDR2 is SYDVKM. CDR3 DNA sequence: TGTGCCAGCAGTCAGTACGGGCAGGGGGATTATGGCTACACCTTC. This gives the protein CASSQYGQGDYGYTF.

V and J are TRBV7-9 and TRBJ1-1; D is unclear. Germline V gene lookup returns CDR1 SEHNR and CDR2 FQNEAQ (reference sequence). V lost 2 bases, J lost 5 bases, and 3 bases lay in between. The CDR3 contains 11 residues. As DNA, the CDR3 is TGTGCCAGCAGCTTAAAGACTGAAGCTTTCTTT. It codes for CASSLKTEAFF.

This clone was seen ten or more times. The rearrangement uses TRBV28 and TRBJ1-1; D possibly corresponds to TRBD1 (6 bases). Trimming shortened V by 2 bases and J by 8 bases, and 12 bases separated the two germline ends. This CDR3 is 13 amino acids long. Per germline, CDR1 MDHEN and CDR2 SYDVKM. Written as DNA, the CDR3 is TGTGCCAGCAGTTTAGTGGGGGGCGGCGAAGCTTTCTTT. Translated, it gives CASSLVGGGEAFF.

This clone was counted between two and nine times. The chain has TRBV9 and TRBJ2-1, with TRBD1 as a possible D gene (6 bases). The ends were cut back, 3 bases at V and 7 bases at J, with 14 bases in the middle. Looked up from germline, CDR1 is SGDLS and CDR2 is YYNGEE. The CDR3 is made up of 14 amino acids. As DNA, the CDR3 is TGTGCCAGCAGCGCGAACAGGGTTTCAAATGAGCAGTTCTTC. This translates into CASSANRVSNEQFF.

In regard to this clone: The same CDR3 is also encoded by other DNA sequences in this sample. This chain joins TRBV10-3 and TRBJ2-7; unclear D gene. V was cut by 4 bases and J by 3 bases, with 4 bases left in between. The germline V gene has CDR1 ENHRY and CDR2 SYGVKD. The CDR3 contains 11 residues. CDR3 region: CAISGSYEQYF. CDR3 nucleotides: TGTGCCATCAGTGGGAGCTACGAGCAGTACTTC.

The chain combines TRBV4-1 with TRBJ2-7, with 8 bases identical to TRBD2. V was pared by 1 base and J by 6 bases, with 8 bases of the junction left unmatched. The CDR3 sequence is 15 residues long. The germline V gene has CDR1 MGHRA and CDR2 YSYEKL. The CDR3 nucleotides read TGCGCCAGCAGCCAAGCGGCGATACGGGGGGGCGAGCAGTACTTC. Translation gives CASSQAAIRGGEQYF.